This is a list of T cell receptor beta chains from one sample in a study of blood T cell repertoires in COVID-19. Produced via immunoSEQ multiplex PCR; TCRdb's table is partial and in-frame only. The table records about 300,000 clones, 65% to 90% of them present only once. The specimen was peripheral blood. Every receptor here comes from a human donor in a cohort sampled during active COVID-19. Both conserved end residues are part of each CDR3. The order of the fields is CDR3 protein, CDR3 DNA, clone size, V gene, J gene, D gene. The D gene is left open where the match is weak. Some rows have no size entry. The others give once, few or many, or a class for an expanded clone.

CDR3: CASSESRLAGGILQYF
DNA: TGCGCCAGCAGTGAGTCCAGACTAGCGGGGGGTATTTTGCAGTACTTC
size: -
V: TRBV10-1
J: TRBJ2-7
D: TRBD2

CDR3: CASSLQVSGANVLTF
DNA: TGTGCCAGCAGCTTACAGGTCTCTGGGGCCAACGTCCTGACTTTC
size: -
V: TRBV5-4
J: TRBJ2-6
D: -

CDR3: CASTPILTGVNTEAFF
DNA: TGTGCCAGCACCCCGATACTGACAGGGGTGAACACTGAAGCTTTCTTT
size: -
V: TRBV3-1/TRBV3-2
J: TRBJ1-1
D: TRBD1

CDR3: CASRPPGGAKNIQYF
DNA: TGTGCCAGCAGGCCTCCCGGGGGGGCCAAAAACATTCAGTACTTC
size: -
V: TRBV28
J: TRBJ2-4
D: TRBD2

CDR3: CAWSGGQGGNYGYTF
DNA: TGTGCCTGGAGTGGGGGACAGGGGGGTAACTATGGCTACACCTTC
size: -
V: TRBV30
J: TRBJ1-2
D: TRBD1

CDR3: CASSLQGSTYGYTF
DNA: TGCGCCAGCAGCTTGCAGGGGTCTACCTATGGCTACACCTTC
size: -
V: TRBV5-1
J: TRBJ1-2
D: -

CDR3: CAISESLFSEQYF
DNA: TGTGCCATCAGTGAGTCCCTATTTAGCGAGCAGTACTTC
size: -
V: TRBV10-3
J: TRBJ2-7
D: -

CDR3: CASSQGRNTEAFF
DNA: TGTGCCAGCAGTCAGGGTCGGAACACTGAAGCTTTCTTT
size: -
V: TRBV28
J: TRBJ1-1
D: -

CDR3: CASSGRDRAYEQYF
DNA: TGTGCCAGCAGCGGCCGGGACAGGGCCTACGAGCAGTACTTC
size: -
V: TRBV28
J: TRBJ2-7
D: TRBD1

CDR3: CASSFSDSRSGYTF
DNA: TGCGCCAGCAGCTTTTCTGACAGTAGGAGTGGCTACACCTTC
size: -
V: TRBV5-1
J: TRBJ1-2
D: -

CDR3: CSVTMLAGVGGETQYF
DNA: TGCAGCGTCACCATGCTAGCGGGAGTCGGTGGGGAGACCCAGTACTTC
size: -
V: TRBV29-1
J: TRBJ2-5
D: TRBD2

CDR3: CATSGPPQGTSGSYLSSYNEQFF
DNA: TGTGCCACCAGTGGCCCCCCCCAAGGGACTAGCGGGAGCTATCTTAGCTCCTACAATGAGCAGTTCTTC
size: -
V: TRBV24-1
J: TRBJ2-1
D: TRBD2

CDR3: CASSYSGDSYYEQYF
DNA: TGTGCCAGCAGTTACTCGGGGGACAGTTATTACGAGCAGTACTTC
size: -
V: TRBV6-5
J: TRBJ2-7
D: TRBD1

CDR3: CASSLGQLSGNTIYF
DNA: TGTGCCAGCAGCTTAGGACAGCTCTCTGGAAACACCATATATTTT
size: -
V: TRBV13
J: TRBJ1-3
D: -

CDR3: CASSLSGRAKSPLHF
DNA: TGTGCCAGCAGCTTATCGGGCAGGGCAAAGTCACCCCTCCACTTT
size: -
V: TRBV7-2
J: TRBJ1-6
D: -

CDR3: CASSPGGREQYF
DNA: TGTGCCAGCAGCCCAGGGGGTAGAGAGCAGTACTTC
size: -
V: TRBV9
J: TRBJ2-7
D: TRBD1

CDR3: CASSPRPGLAGADEQFF
DNA: TGCGCCAGCAGCCCCCGACCGGGACTAGCGGGAGCAGATGAGCAGTTCTTC
size: -
V: TRBV5-1
J: TRBJ2-1
D: TRBD2

CDR3: CASSRTGVGSEQYF
DNA: TGTGCCAGCAGCCGGACAGGGGTCGGGAGCGAGCAGTACTTC
size: -
V: TRBV11-3
J: TRBJ2-7
D: TRBD1

CDR3: CASRKLASTDTQYF
DNA: TGTGCCAGCAGAAAACTAGCATCCACAGATACGCAGTATTTT
size: -
V: TRBV9
J: TRBJ2-3
D: -

CDR3: CASSPRGSNTAFF
DNA: TGTGCCAGCTCACCGCGGGGAAGTAATACGGCTTTCTTT
size: -
V: TRBV18
J: TRBJ1-1
D: -

CDR3: CASSLVGQGDTGELFF
DNA: TGCGCCAGCAGCTTGGTGGGACAGGGAGACACCGGGGAGCTGTTTTTT
size: -
V: TRBV5-1
J: TRBJ2-2
D: TRBD1

CDR3: CASRERGLAGGPLETQYF
DNA: TGCGCCAGCCGCGAACGGGGACTAGCGGGAGGGCCGCTAGAGACCCAGTACTTC
size: few
V: TRBV5-1
J: TRBJ2-5
D: TRBD2

CDR3: CASSLGTGLEKLFF
DNA: TGTGCCAGCAGCTTAGGGACAGGGCTTGAAAAACTGTTTTTT
size: -
V: TRBV7-2
J: TRBJ1-4
D: TRBD1

CDR3: CASRELRNNEQFF
DNA: TGTGCTAGCCGGGAGCTTCGGAACAATGAGCAGTTCTTC
size: -
V: TRBV7-9
J: TRBJ2-1
D: -

CDR3: CASSVGGRDNEQFF
DNA: TGTGCCAGCAGCGTAGGCGGGAGGGACAATGAGCAGTTCTTC
size: -
V: TRBV9
J: TRBJ2-1
D: TRBD2

CDR3: CASKKPWTVNYGYTF
DNA: TGTGCCAGCAAAAAGCCTTGGACAGTAAACTATGGCTACACCTTC
size: -
V: TRBV28
J: TRBJ1-2
D: -

CDR3: CASSQVWGGLGDTQYF
DNA: TGTGCCAGCAGCCAAGTTTGGGGAGGGTTAGGGGATACGCAGTATTTT
size: once
V: TRBV3-1/TRBV3-2
J: TRBJ2-3
D: TRBD2

CDR3: CASKNREQSYEQYF
DNA: TGTGCCAGCAAAAACCGGGAACAAAGCTACGAGCAGTACTTC
size: -
V: TRBV6-6
J: TRBJ2-7
D: -

CDR3: CASKRPGTANYGYTF
DNA: TGTGCCAGCAAGCGGCCCGGAACTGCTAACTATGGCTACACCTTC
size: -
V: TRBV28
J: TRBJ1-2
D: -

CDR3: CASSLTTVVETQYF
DNA: TGTGCCAGCAGCTTAACGACCGTAGTGGAGACGCAGTATTTT
size: -
V: TRBV7-8
J: TRBJ2-3
D: -

CDR3: CASSQGENTEAFF
DNA: TGTGCCAGCAGCCAGGGGGAGAACACTGAAGCTTTCTTT
size: many
V: TRBV2
J: TRBJ1-1
D: TRBD1

CDR3: CASSLEGGPETQYF
DNA: TGTGCCAGCAGCTTAGAAGGGGGCCCAGAGACCCAGTACTTC
size: -
V: TRBV7-9
J: TRBJ2-5
D: TRBD1

CDR3: CASSPTTGGGYTF
DNA: TGTGCCAGCAGCCCAACCACAGGGGGAGGCTACACCTTC
size: -
V: TRBV14
J: TRBJ1-2
D: TRBD1

CDR3: CASSQLGGSRTGELFF
DNA: TGTGCCAGCAGCCAATTGGGCGGGAGTAGGACCGGGGAGCTGTTTTTT
size: -
V: TRBV3-1/TRBV3-2
J: TRBJ2-2
D: TRBD2

CDR3: CASRPSSGRLSDTQYF
DNA: TGTGCCAGCAGACCTTCTAGCGGGAGGTTATCAGATACGCAGTATTTT
size: -
V: TRBV28
J: TRBJ2-3
D: TRBD2

CDR3: CASRPFVAGANEQFF
DNA: TGCGCCAGCAGACCATTCGTAGCGGGAGCCAATGAGCAGTTCTTC
size: -
V: TRBV5-1
J: TRBJ2-1
D: TRBD2

CDR3: CASSPGLGSGELFF
DNA: TGTGCCAGCAGTCCGGGACTAGGGTCCGGGGAGCTGTTTTTT
size: -
V: TRBV11-3
J: TRBJ2-2
D: TRBD2